This T cell receptor beta chain was sequenced during a study of cytomegalovirus exposure and HLA in healthy donors. With respect to this clone: What it recognizes is unknown.

Per germline, CDR1 KGHSH and CDR2 LQKENI. Losses at the gene ends were 5 bases for V and 0 bases for J; bases not matched to a gene: 4. This CDR3 has 15 residues. Study-wide findings and caveats: Sequencing probably produced one cluster of sequence variants that were highly shared. In a later analysis, HLA-C alleles had the fewest associated TCRs, DRB1 alleles the most.

Both 60 Vbeta primers and 13 Jbeta primers went into the PCR. The table came from immunoSEQ multiplex PCR; TCRdb's copy has only in-frame clones and leaves some out. The sample lists 150,000 to 200,000 clones; 80% were seen once. The specimen sequenced was PBMCs. This clonotype was sampled from a girl under 18 in good health and CMV-seropositive. The chain is built from TRBV18 and TRBJ1-2; 9 bases agree with TRBD1. CDR3 region: CASSSQGAANYGYTF. CDR3 nucleotide sequence: TGTGCCAGCTCATCACAGGGGGCGGCTAACTATGGCTACACCTTC. The variable domain in full, completed from reference TRBV18 and TRBJ1-2, reads NAGVMQNPRHLVRRRGQEARLRCSPMKGHSHVYWYRQLPEEGLKFMVYLQKENIIDESGMPKERFSAEFPKEGPSILRIQQVVRGDSAAYFCASSSQGAANYGYTFGSGTRLTVV.